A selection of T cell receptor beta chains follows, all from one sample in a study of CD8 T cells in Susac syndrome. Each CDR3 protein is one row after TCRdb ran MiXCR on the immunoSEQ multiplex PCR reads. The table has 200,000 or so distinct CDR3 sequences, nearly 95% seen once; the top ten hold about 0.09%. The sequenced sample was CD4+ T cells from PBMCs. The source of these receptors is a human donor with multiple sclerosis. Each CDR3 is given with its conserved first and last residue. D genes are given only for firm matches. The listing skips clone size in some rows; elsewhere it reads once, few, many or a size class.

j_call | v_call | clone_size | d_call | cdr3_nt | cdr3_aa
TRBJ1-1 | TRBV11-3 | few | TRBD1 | TGTGCCAGCAGCTCGGACAGGGGGAACACTGAAGCTTTCTTT | CASSSDRGNTEAFF
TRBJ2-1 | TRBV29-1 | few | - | TGCAGCGTTGTTGGCGGATTCTCCTACAATGAGCAGTTCTTC | CSVVGGFSYNEQFF
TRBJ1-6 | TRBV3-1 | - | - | TGTGCCAGCAGCCCCAGGGAGGGGTCACCCCTCCACTTT | CASSPREGSPLHF
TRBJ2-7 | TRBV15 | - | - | TGTGCCACCAGCAGCCCCTCGGGCCAGAGGGACGAGCAGTACTTC | CATSSPSGQRDEQYF
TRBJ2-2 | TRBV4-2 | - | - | TGTGCCAGCAGCCTTGAGCGGACAAACACCGGGGAGCTGTTTTTT | CASSLERTNTGELFF
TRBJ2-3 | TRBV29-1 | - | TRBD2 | TGCAGCGTTGAGTGGGGAGGGACAGATACGCAGTATTTT | CSVEWGGTDTQYF
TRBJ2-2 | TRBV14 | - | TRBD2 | TGTGCCAGCAGTATCCGGGAGGGACTCGGGGAGCTGTTTTTT | CASSIREGLGELFF
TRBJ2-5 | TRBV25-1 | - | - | TGTGCCAGCAGTGAACCTGGGACTCCCAGGGCCCAGTACTTC | CASSEPGTPRAQYF
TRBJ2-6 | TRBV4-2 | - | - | TGTGCCAGCAGCCGGCGAGGACAGAGCTCTGGGGCCAACGTCCTGACTTTC | CASSRRGQSSGANVLTF
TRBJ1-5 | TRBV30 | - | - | TGTGCCTGGAGTGGCCCTCGACGGGTAAATCAGCCCCAGCATTTT | CAWSGPRRVNQPQHF
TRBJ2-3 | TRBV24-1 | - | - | TGTGCCACCAGTGATCCCCAAGCAACGGGAGATACGCAGTATTTT | CATSDPQATGDTQYF
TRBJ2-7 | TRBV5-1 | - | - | TGCGCCAGCAGCTTGGACGGGGGACCCTCAAACTCCTACGAGCAGTACTTC | CASSLDGGPSNSYEQYF
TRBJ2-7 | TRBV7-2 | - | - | TGTGCCAGCAGCATAACCGGGATCCACTACGAGCAGTACTTC | CASSITGIHYEQYF
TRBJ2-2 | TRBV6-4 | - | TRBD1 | TGTGCCAGCAAAACGGACAGGGCAGGCGGGGAGCTGTTTTTT | CASKTDRAGGELFF
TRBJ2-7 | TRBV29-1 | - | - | TGCAGCGCCCTGGGTAGGGGTGGGTTCTACGAGCAGTACTTC | CSALGRGGFYEQYF
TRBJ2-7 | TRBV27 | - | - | TGTGCCAGCAGTAACCGGGAGTCCTACGAGCAGTACTTC | CASSNRESYEQYF
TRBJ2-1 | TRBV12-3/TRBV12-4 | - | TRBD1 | TGTGCCATAAGCCGGGACAGACCCTACAATGAGCAGTTCTTC | CAISRDRPYNEQFF
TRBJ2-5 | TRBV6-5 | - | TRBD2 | TGTGCCAGCAGTACCTATGGCGGGAGGCTTGAGACCCAGTACTTC | CASSTYGGRLETQYF
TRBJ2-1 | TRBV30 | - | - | TGTGCCTGGAGTAGGAACTACAATGAGCAGTTCTTC | CAWSRNYNEQFF
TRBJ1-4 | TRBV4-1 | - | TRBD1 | TGCGCCAGCAGCCGGACAGGGCCCGAAAAACTGTTTTTT | CASSRTGPEKLFF
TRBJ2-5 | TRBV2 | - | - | TGTGCCAGCTACGGAAGGAAAAAAGAGACCCAGTACTTC | CASYGRKKETQYF
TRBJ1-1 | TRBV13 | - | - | TGTGCCAGCATCCGATGGGGAAGTGGCGCTTTCTTT | CASIRWGSGAFF
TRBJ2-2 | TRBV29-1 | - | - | TGCAGCGCACGGACGGTTAACACCGGGGAGCTGTTTTTT | CSARTVNTGELFF
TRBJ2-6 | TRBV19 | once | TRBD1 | TGTGCCACCTCGACAGGGGGCTTCCCTGGGGCCAACGTCCTGACTTTC | CATSTGGFPGANVLTF
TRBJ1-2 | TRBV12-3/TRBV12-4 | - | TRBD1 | TGTGCCAGCAGCTACGACCGGGGACAGGGGGTACTAAACGGAGGTGGCTACACCTTC | CASSYDRGQGVLNGGGYTF
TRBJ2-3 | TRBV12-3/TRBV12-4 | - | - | TGTGCCAGCAGTTTCGGCAGGGTAACAGATACGCAGTATTTT | CASSFGRVTDTQYF
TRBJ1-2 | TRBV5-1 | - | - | TGCGCCAGCAGACGGACAGACGCTGCGGACTATGGCTACACCTTC | CASRRTDAADYGYTF
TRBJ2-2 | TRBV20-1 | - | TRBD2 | TGCAGTGCTAGGACTCCAGCGGGAGGGGTCACCGGGGAGCTGTTTTTT | CSARTPAGGVTGELFF
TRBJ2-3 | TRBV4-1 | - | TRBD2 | TGCGCCAGCAGCCAAGAGGCTAGCGGGGTGGGGCGCACAGATACGCAGTATTTT | CASSQEASGVGRTDTQYF
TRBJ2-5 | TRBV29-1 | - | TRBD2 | TGCAGCGTTGACGGGGAGGGAGGCCAAGAGACCCAGTACTTC | CSVDGEGGQETQYF
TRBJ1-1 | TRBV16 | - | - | TGTGCCAGCAGCCAAACGACAGTTGCGAACACTGAAGCTTTCTTT | CASSQTTVANTEAFF
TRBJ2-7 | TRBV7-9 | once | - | TGTGCCAGCAGAAGGGCGGAGCACGAGCAGTACTTC | CASRRAEHEQYF
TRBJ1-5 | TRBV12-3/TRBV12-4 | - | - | TGTGCCAGCAGTCGGGACCTTAGGCAGGCCCAGCATTTT | CASSRDLRQAQHF
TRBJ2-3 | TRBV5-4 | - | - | TGTGCCAGCAGCCTATGGACAAGCACAGATACGCAGTATTTT | CASSLWTSTDTQYF
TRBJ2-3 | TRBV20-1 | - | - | TGCAGTGCTAGAGGACCAAGAGGCACAGATACGCAGTATTTT | CSARGPRGTDTQYF
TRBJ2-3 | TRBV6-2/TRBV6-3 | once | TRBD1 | TGTGCCAGCAGTTACGGGACAGGGGAAGTTTATACGCAGTATTTT | CASSYGTGEVYTQYF
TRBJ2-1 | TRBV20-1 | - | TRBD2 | TGCAGTGCATCGACTAGCGGGATCCGTTTCGGAGCCTACAATGAGCAGTTCTTC | CSASTSGIRFGAYNEQFF
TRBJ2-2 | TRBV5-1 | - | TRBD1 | TGCGCCACCCCGACAGGGGAAGGTTTCACCGGGGAGCTGTTTTTT | CATPTGEGFTGELFF
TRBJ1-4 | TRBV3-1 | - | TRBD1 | TGTGCCAGCAGCCCGATGTACAGGGGGAAAGAAAAACTGTTTTTT | CASSPMYRGKEKLFF
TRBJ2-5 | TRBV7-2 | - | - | TGTGCCAGCAGCCGGGACCGTAGCCAAGAGACCCAGTACTTC | CASSRDRSQETQYF
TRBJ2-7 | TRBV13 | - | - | TGTGCCAGCAGCTCGCTCTCCGGAAGGGCCGGCGAGCAGTACTTC | CASSSLSGRAGEQYF
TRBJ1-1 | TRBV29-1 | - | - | TGCAGCTTTCAGGCACAGGAGTACACTGAAGCTTTCTTT | CSFQAQEYTEAFF
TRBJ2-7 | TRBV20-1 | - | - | TGCAGTGCTAGTCGAGACAGTGGTTCCTACGAGCAGTACTTC | CSASRDSGSYEQYF
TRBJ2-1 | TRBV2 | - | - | TGTGCCAGCAGACCCGACTCCTACAATGAGCAGTTCTTC | CASRPDSYNEQFF
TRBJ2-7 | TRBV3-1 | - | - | TGTGCCAGCAGCGTAGAAGGGATCTCCTACGAGCAGTACTTC | CASSVEGISYEQYF
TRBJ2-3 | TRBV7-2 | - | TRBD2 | TGTGCCGGAGAGCGGGGGGGAAGCACAGATACGCAGTATTTT | CAGERGGSTDTQYF
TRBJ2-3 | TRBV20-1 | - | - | TGCAGTGCTAGAGATGGGAGGGGGGGAAGCACAGATACGCAGTATTTT | CSARDGRGGSTDTQYF
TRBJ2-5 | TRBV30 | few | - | TGTGCCTGGAGTACCCTGGGGGGACCTCAAGAGACCCAGTACTTC | CAWSTLGGPQETQYF
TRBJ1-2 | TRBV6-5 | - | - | TGTGCCAGCAGCCCGGGGTCTCGGGTTCAACGCTACACCTTC | CASSPGSRVQRYTF
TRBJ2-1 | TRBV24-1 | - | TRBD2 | TGTGCCACCAGTGAAGAGCGGGATCCAAGGGAGCAGTTCTTC | CATSEERDPREQFF
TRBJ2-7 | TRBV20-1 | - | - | TGCAGTGCTAGTTCAGGGGCCTACGAGCAGTACTTC | CSASSGAYEQYF
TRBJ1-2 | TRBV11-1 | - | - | TGTGCCAGCAGCCGTTCATTAAGGGAAGGCTACACCTTC | CASSRSLREGYTF
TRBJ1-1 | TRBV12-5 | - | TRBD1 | TGTGCTAGTGGCCGACCTGTACCGGGACAGCCGAACACTGAAGCTTTCTTT | CASGRPVPGQPNTEAFF